The rows below give T cell receptor beta chains drawn from one sample of a study of breast tumors, draining lymph nodes, adjacent tissues. MiXCR was run by TCRdb on the multiplex PCR reads, yielding one entry per CDR3 protein. Of roughly 110,000 distinct CDR3 sequences in the sample, about 29% were seen once. Source material: axillary lymph node tissue. The origin of the receptors is a female donor with breast cancer. Some clones in this sample may be carry-over from other donors' samples. CDR3s leave out the opening cysteine and the closing phenylalanine or tryptophan.

ASSYGAGTAYNEQF	TRBJ2-1	14	TRBV6-6
ASSQWGREVTDTQY	TRBJ2-3	14	TRBV3-1
AWRLAGGNEQF	TRBJ2-1	11	TRBV30
ASSFVQEPSPLH	TRBJ1-6	12	TRBV5-4
ASSIDRNTEAF	TRBJ1-1	11	TRBV5-1
ASSLAASADTQY	TRBJ2-3	12	TRBV7-9
ASSSLSGGTLYEQY	TRBJ2-7	14	TRBV6-5
GAGSGNTIY	TRBJ1-3	9	TRBV28
ASSLGGADTGELF	TRBJ2-2	13	TRBV5-4
ASIHSGKRENTIY	TRBJ1-3	13	TRBV28
AIRGQGGTEAF	TRBJ1-1	11	TRBV10-3
ASSPPKTGLNTEAF	TRBJ1-1	14	TRBV7-2
ASSPLSGMGTGELF	TRBJ2-2	14	TRBV2
ASSPGLYEQY	TRBJ2-7	10	TRBV5-1
ASSLSGGSLHNEQF	TRBJ2-1	14	TRBV27
ASSTGASGANVLT	TRBJ2-6	13	TRBV10-1
ASTSGQGTDTQY	TRBJ2-3	12	TRBV19
ASSQLAGGSYEQY	TRBJ2-7	13	TRBV6-1
ASSQGSKTGELF	TRBJ2-2	12	TRBV3-1
SVARTAEETQY	TRBJ2-5	11	TRBV29-1
TTSDRKRAYNEQF	TRBJ2-1	13	TRBV24-1
ASSLSGNTGELF	TRBJ2-2	12	TRBV7-3
ASSSNTEAF	TRBJ1-1	9	TRBV7-9
ASSQGQTTPGANVLT	TRBJ2-6	15	TRBV4-1
ASGLMLAATQETQY	TRBJ2-5	14	TRBV7-6
ASTRRNPIYGYT	TRBJ1-2	12	TRBV6-1
ASSFISREKLF	TRBJ1-4	11	TRBV12-3/TRBV12-4
AIRPRTGSNYGYT	TRBJ1-2	13	TRBV10-3
ASSRGTGDASTNEKLF	TRBJ1-4	16	TRBV6-6
ASSYSRKSNQPQH	TRBJ1-5	13	TRBV6-2/TRBV6-3
SVPGQGARYGYT	TRBJ1-2	12	TRBV29-1
ASSRDRGGGYT	TRBJ1-2	11	TRBV5-1
ASIDRGRPYEQY	TRBJ2-7	12	TRBV12-3/TRBV12-4
ASGLGTAPDTQY	TRBJ2-3	12	TRBV12-5
ASSIDHGEGGDIQY	TRBJ2-4	14	TRBV19
SARGTSGGAPRVTEAF	TRBJ1-1	16	TRBV20-1
ASLTNYGYT	TRBJ1-2	9	TRBV7-8
SARQGAGSPLH	TRBJ1-6	11	TRBV20-1
ASSHGGADTQY	TRBJ2-3	11	TRBV6-2/TRBV6-3
SASNRGRKYTEAF	TRBJ1-1	13	TRBV20-1
ASSDYRGEKLF	TRBJ1-4	11	TRBV7-9
AWSWDTPTYGYT	TRBJ1-2	12	TRBV30
ASSVGARGPQETQY	TRBJ2-5	14	TRBV9
ASSFLAGGTGELF	TRBJ2-2	13	TRBV27
ASSSTTELSYNEQF	TRBJ2-1	14	TRBV7-8
ASSLNLQLNTEAF	TRBJ1-1	13	TRBV19
ASSLDSPTGELF	TRBJ2-2	12	TRBV28
ASSYSTGREKLF	TRBJ1-4	12	TRBV6-5